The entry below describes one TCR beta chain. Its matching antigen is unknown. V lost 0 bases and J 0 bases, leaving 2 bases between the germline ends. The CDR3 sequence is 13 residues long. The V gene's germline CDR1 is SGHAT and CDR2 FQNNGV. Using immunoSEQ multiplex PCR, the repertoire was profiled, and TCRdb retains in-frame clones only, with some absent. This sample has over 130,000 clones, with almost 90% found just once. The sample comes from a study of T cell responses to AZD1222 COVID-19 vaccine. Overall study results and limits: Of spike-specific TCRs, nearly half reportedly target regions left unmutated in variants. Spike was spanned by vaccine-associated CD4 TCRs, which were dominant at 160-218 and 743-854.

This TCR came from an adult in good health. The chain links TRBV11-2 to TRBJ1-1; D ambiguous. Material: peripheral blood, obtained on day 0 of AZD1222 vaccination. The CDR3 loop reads CASSLDMNTEAFF. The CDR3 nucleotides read TGTGCCAGCAGCTTAGATATGAACACTGAAGCTTTCTTT.